This T cell receptor beta chain derives from a study of blood T cell repertoires in COVID-19. Study-level information: Both acute and convalescent COVID-19 samples were obtained from the United States, Italy and Spain. T cells, B-cell-depleted T cells, or PBMCs supplied cDNA or gDNA.

The V end was cut by 0 bases, the J end by 5 bases, with 10 bases between. Germline V CDR1 and CDR2: LGHDT, YNNKEL (reference sequence). The CDR3 spans 14 residues. The Seattle site enrolled patients during active infection and followed them longitudinally. The authors' processing: From reference gene primer amplification, estimates of nucleated cell counts were derived. Here immunoSEQ multiplex PCR was the method, and the copy in TCRdb shows in-frame clones only, minus some. V and J calls and clone size are those listed in that table; D and trimming were worked out from the DNA. The profile shows 150,000 to 200,000 clones, about four fifths of them singletons.

This TCR was sampled from a woman between 40 and 55 years old with COVID-19, enrolled during active disease. The V gene is TRBV3-1 (or the pseudogene TRBV3-2), the J gene TRBJ1-2, with D uncertain. The sequencing sample was made of peripheral blood. The CDR3 region is CASSQEGAGYGYTF. The DNA for the CDR3 is TGTGCCAGCAGCCAAGAGGGCGCTGGATATGGCTACACCTTC.